This T cell receptor (beta chain) was sequenced during a study of shared clonotypes between healthy human individuals (dated by TCRdb to about 2020). Notes on the research overall: A couple of women and a few men aged 18 to 49 years were included in the cohort. Each donor's leukapheresis produced roughly between roughly 0.85 and 10 billion PBMCs. To increase sequencing depth and limit assay-specific biases, different laboratories used diverse techniques to prepare libraries and sequence TCR repertoires. For each donor, CD4 naive and CD4 memory were each given three plates, CD8 naive was given two plates, and CD8 memory was given one plate. To estimate repertoire size and how much clonotypes are shared between individuals, the study performed deep sequencing of blood TCR repertoires from a handful of healthy adults.

Using the deep immunoSEQ assay, TCR CDR3 regions were amplified from genomic DNA by multiplex PCR. Genomic DNA extracted from each cell subset was distributed evenly over all wells of several immunoSEQ 96-well plates, and each plate served as one replicate. For sorted subsets, roughly 190 ng of genomic DNA, equivalent to around 30,000 T cell genomes, went into each replicate PCR. Purified libraries were quantified with a Qubit 3.0 fluorometer, sized on a Bioanalyzer 2100, and re-quantified with the KAPA Library Quantification kit. Each immunoSEQ 96-well plate was sequenced on its own single-read 150-cycle Illumina NextSeq 550 flow cell. The paper's processing steps were these. Because the immunoSEQ output held only junctional sequences and lacked quality scores, the filtering could not match the filtering applied to full-length reads. Sequences were annotated with PyIR, a Python wrapper for IgBLAST v1.9, and V/J genes and CDR3 were assigned using IMGT germline references. Reads were removed for weak V/J assignments (E-value above 1e-6), missing CDR3, stop codons, out-of-frame junctions, or ambiguous translated residues. V3J clonotypes were defined as sequences sharing an identical inferred V gene, J gene, and CDR3 amino acid sequence. The percentage overlap between two repertoires was calculated by dividing the number of shared unique clonotypes by the size of the smaller repertoire. Repertoire richness was assessed with RTK rarefaction, the Chao1 estimator, and Recon v2.1 estimates of unobserved clonotypes. Generation probabilities were computed with OLGA for all TCRbeta clonotypes obtained by the gDNA method from a few donors. TCRdb took over this immuneACCESS table, retaining in-frame rearrangements with V and J assigned. Such tables are incomplete; in checked studies, under half of the missing clones stem from an unresolved V gene, and the remainder is unexplained. That table furnishes V, J and clone size, whereas the DNA furnished D and trimming. In this sample the table shows under 850,000 clones, 85% to 95% of which occur a single time. The leading ten clones occupy around 24% of the sample.

V lost 4 bases and J lost 6 bases, and the count of bases not matched to a germline gene is 6. Its CDR3 holds 15 amino acids, cysteine through phenylalanine. CDR3 DNA only is kept here, 45 bases in frame from base 1. The germline V gene supplies CDR1 SGHTA and CDR2 FQGTGA. CD8 naive samples were CD45RO-negative cells positively selected for CCR7, giving a CD45RA+CCR7+ population that excluded TemRA cells. Donors were healthy HIV-negative adults with no recently reported acute infections or vaccinations. All donors were Caucasian adults living in Nashville, Tennessee, USA. Blood was collected by leukapheresis, and PBMCs were isolated by Ficoll-Histopaque density gradient centrifugation and then cryopreserved in liquid nitrogen vapor phase. Analytical flow cytometry was used to check the purity and quantity of every magnetically sorted T cell population. Genomic DNA was isolated from every sorted fraction and measured by UV absorbance on a Nanodrop 2000c.

Broad study findings and their caveats: Compared with non-shared clonotypes, clonotypes shared by all four sorted-subset donors had higher generation probabilities. Sampling was restricted to blood, and TCR repertoires in tissue are likely to differ from TCR repertoires in blood. Pairwise subsampling indicated that sequencing depth was expected to affect the degree of clonotype sharing among donors. When a few donors were compared, the shared fraction of clonotypes was around 5% for naive CD4, approximately 3.5% for naive CD8, 2% to 2.5% for memory CD4, and roughly 0.4% for memory CD8. Because the study included only a small number of donors, the genetic and exposure-history diversity represented was limited. Even with the large sequencing depth, rarefaction of the sorted-subset datasets indicated that sequencing was incomplete. Estimated clonotype richness was generally larger for naive than for memory subsets.

Comment on this clone: The antigen this receptor binds is unknown. The sample holds no much larger clone one base away, and base qualities are not on file.

The source material was naive CD8+ T cells sorted from blood. In the paper's terms, the cell subset or site label means: CD45RA+CCR7+. This receptor was identified in a young man in good health. The chain is made from TRBV7-3 and TRBJ2-2; 9 central bases correspond to TRBD2. The nucleotide sequence reads as follows: TGTGCCAGCAGCTCATCGGGACTAGCCGCCGGGGAGCTGTTTTTT. This sequence encodes CASSSSGLAAGELFF.